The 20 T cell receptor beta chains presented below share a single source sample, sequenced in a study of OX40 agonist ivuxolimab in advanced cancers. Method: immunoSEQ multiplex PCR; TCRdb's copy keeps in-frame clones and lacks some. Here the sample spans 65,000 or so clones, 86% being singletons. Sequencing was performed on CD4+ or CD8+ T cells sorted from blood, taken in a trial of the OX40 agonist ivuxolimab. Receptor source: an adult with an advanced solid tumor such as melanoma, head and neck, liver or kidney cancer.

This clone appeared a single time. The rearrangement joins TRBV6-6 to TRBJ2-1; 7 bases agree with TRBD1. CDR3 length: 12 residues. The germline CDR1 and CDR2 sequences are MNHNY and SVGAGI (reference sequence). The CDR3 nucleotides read TGTGCGACAGGGCCCCCCCTGGATGAGCAGTTCTTC. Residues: CATGPPLDEQFF.

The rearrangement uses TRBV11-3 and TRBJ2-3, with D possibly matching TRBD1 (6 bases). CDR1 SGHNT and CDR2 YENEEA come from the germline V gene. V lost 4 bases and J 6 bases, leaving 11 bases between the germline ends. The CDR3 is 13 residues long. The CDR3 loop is CASSSQGTDTQYF. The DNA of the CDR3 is TGTGCCAGCAGCTCGCAGGGGACGGATACGCAGTATTTT.

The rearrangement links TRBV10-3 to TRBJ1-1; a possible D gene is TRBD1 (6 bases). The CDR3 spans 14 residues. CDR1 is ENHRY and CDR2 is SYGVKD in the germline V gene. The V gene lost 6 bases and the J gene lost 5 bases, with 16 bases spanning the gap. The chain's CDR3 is CAIRSSGARTEAFF. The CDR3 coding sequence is TGTGCCATCAGGTCTTCGGGGGCGCGGACTGAAGCTTTCTTT.

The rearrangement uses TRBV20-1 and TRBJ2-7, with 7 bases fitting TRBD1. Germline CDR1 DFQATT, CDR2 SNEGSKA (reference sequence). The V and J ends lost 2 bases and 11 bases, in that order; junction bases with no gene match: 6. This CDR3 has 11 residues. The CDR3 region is CSARLDRAEYF. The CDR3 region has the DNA TGCAGTGCTAGATTAGACAGGGCCGAGTACTTC.

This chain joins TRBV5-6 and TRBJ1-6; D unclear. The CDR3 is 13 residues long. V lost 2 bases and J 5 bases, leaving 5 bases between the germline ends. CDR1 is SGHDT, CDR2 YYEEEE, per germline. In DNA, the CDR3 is TGTGCCAGCAGCTTTTTTGATAATTCACCCCTCCACTTT. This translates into CASSFFDNSPLHF.

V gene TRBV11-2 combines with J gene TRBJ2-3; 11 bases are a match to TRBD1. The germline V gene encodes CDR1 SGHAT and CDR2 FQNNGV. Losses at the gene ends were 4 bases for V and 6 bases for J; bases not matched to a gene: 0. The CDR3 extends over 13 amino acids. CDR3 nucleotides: TGTGCCAGCAGCTGGACAGGGGGCGATACGCAGTATTTT. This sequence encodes CASSWTGGDTQYF.

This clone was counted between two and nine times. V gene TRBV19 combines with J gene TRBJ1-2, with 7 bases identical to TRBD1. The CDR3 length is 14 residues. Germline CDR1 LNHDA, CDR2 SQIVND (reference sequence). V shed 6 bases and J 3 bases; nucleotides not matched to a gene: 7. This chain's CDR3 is CASRAGGTDYGYTF. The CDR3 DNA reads TGTGCCAGTAGGGCAGGGGGTACTGACTATGGCTACACCTTC.

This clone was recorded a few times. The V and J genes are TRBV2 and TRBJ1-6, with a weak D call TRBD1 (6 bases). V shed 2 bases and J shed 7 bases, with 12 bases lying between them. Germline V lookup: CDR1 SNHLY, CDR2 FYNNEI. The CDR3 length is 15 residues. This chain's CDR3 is CASSESRQENSPLHF. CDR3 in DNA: TGTGCCAGCAGTGAATCGAGACAGGAGAATTCACCCCTCCACTTT.

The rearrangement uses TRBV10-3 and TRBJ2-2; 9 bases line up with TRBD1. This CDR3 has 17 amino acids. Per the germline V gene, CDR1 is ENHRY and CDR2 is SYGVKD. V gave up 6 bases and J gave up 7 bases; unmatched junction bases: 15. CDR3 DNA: TGTGCCATCAGCCCCGGACAGGGGTATGGGTCCGGCGGGGAGCTGTTTTTT. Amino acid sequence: CAISPGQGYGSGGELFF.

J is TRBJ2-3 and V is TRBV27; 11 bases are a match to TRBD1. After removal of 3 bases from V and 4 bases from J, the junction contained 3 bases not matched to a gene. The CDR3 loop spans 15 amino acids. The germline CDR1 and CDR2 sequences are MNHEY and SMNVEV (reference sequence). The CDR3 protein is CASSLVGQGADTQYF. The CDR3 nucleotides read TGTGCCAGCAGTTTGGTGGGACAGGGGGCAGATACGCAGTATTTT.

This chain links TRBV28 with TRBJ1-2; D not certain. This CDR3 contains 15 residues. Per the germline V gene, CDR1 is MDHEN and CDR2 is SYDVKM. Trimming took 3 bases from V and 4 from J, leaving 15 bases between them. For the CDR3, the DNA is TGTGCCAGCAGTTTGGGAGGCGGGCGTGGCTATGGCTACACCTTC. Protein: CASSLGGGRGYGYTF.

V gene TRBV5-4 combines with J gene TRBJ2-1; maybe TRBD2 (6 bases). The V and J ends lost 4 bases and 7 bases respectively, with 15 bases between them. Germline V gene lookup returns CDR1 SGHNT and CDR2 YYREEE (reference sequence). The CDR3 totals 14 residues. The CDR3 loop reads CASSQPGLSNEQFF. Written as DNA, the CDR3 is TGTGCCAGCAGCCAGCCGGGACTTTCGAATGAGCAGTTCTTC.

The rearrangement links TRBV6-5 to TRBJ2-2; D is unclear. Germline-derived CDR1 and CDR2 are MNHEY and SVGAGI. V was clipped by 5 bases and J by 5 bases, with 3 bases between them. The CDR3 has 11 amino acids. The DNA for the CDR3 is TGTGCCAGCAGTCTTACCGGGGAGCTGTTTTTT. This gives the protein CASSLTGELFF.

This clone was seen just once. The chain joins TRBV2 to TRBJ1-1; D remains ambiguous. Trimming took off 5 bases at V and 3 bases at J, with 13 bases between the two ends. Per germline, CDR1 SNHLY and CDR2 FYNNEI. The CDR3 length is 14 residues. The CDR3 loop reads CASSYTGEYTEAFF. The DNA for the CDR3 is TGTGCCAGCAGTTATACCGGGGAGTACACTGAAGCTTTCTTT.

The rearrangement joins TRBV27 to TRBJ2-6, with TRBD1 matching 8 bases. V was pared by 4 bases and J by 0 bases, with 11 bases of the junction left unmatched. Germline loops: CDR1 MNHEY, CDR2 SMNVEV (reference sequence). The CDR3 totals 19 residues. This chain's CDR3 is CASSSDRGQAFSGANVLTF. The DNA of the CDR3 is TGTGCCAGCAGTTCCGATAGGGGACAGGCCTTCTCTGGGGCCAACGTCCTGACTTTC.

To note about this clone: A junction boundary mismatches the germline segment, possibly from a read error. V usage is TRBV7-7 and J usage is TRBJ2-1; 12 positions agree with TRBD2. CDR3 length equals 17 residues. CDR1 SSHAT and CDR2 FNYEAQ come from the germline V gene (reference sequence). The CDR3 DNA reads TGTGCTAGCAGCTTAGCCCCCGGGACTAGCGGGTGGGGTGAGCAGTTCTTC. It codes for CASSLAPGTSGWGEQFF.

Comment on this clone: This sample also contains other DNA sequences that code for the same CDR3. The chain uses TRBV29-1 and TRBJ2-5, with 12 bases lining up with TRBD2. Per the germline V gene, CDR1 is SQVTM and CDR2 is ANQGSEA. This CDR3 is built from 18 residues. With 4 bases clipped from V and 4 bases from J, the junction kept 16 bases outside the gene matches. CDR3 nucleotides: TGCAGCGTTGGGGGGTGGCTAGCGGGGGGGCCCAGGGGAGAGACCCAGTACTTC. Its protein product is CSVGGWLAGGPRGETQYF.

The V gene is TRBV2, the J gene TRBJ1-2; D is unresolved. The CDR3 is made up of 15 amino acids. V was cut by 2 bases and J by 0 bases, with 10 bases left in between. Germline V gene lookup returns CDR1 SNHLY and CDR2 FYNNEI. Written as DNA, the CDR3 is TGTGCCAGCAGTGAATTGAGGACCCCTAACTATGGCTACACCTTC. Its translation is CASSELRTPNYGYTF.

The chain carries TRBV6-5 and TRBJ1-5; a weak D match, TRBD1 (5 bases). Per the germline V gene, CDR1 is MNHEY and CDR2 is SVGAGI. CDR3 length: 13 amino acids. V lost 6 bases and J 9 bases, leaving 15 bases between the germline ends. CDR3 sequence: CASSPRPGRPQHF. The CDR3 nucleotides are TGTGCCAGCAGCCCCCGCCCAGGGAGGCCCCAGCATTTT.

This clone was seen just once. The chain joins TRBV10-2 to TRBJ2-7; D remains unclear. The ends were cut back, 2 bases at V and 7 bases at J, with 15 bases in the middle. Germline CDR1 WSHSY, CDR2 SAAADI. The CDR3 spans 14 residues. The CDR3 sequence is CASSELRNLGEQYF. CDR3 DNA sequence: TGCGCCAGCAGTGAGCTTCGCAACCTAGGGGAGCAGTACTTC.